The 7 T cell receptor beta chains below were found in one sample sequenced in a study of T cells after yellow fever vaccination. A single record per CDR3 protein comes from TCRdb applying MiXCR to the 5' RACE reads. Of a few hundred thousand distinct CDR3 sequences in the sample, roughly 7.5% were seen once. The source was PBMCs, collected around 45 days after the first yellow fever vaccination. The source of these receptors is a man aged 18 to 30 who received the YFV17D yellow fever vaccine.

This clonotype was found many times. The chain recombines TRBV19 with TRBJ2-7; D remains ambiguous. V gave up 3 bases and J gave up 1 base, with 10 bases separating them. This CDR3 region has 14 residues. Germline CDR1 is LNHDA and CDR2 is SQIVND (reference sequence). The CDR3 nucleotides are TGTGCCAGTAGTATTGCCGGCGGTTCCTACGAGCAGTACTTC. As protein: CASSIAGGSYEQYF. Full variable domain (missing parts from reference TRBV19 and TRBJ2-7): DGGITQSPKYLFRKEGQNVTLSCEQNLNHDAMYWYRQDPGQGLRLIYYSQIVNDFQKGDIAEGYSVSREKKESFPLTVTSAQKNPTAFYLCASSIAGGSYEQYFGPGTRLTVT.

V is TRBV7-2 and J is TRBJ2-2; D ambiguous. V was shortened by 2 bases and J by 5 bases, with 9 bases between the two germline ends. Germline V gene sequence: CDR1 SGHTA, CDR2 FQGNSA. The CDR3 loop spans 14 amino acids. In nucleotides, the CDR3 is TGTGCCAGCAGCTTATCGACGGCTACCGGGGAGCTGTTTTTT. The encoded protein is CASSLSTATGELFF.

The chain combines TRBV20-1 with TRBJ2-1; the D is unclear. The germline CDR1 and CDR2 sequences are DFQATT and SNEGSKA (reference sequence). The CDR3 covers 11 residues. Deletions cut 2 bases from V and 4 bases from J, with 3 bases between. The CDR3: CSARPYNEQFF. For the CDR3, the DNA is TGCAGTGCTAGACCTTACAATGAGCAGTTCTTC.

The table lists this clonotype with many counts. The rearrangement links TRBV5-1 to TRBJ1-1, with D maybe TRBD1 (6 bases). This CDR3 contains 14 residues. Germline V gene sequence: CDR1 SGHRS, CDR2 YFSETQ. Trimming stripped 1 base from V and 0 bases from J, with 7 bases between. The CDR3 here is CASSLTGMNTEAFF. CDR3 DNA sequence: TGCGCCAGCAGCTTGACAGGGATGAACACTGAAGCTTTCTTT.

The gene calls are TRBV19 and TRBJ2-4, with D perhaps TRBD1 (6 bases). The CDR3 covers 14 residues. Trimming cost V 3 bases and J 2 bases, with 8 bases left between them. Germline V gene lookup returns CDR1 LNHDA and CDR2 SQIVND (reference sequence). The CDR3 DNA sequence: TGTGCCAGTAGTATCGGGACACCCAAAAACATTCAGTACTTC. It yields the protein CASSIGTPKNIQYF.

This clonotype was seen a few times. This chain uses TRBV20-1 with TRBJ2-1; 13 nucleotides match TRBD2. V shed 5 bases and J 0 bases; nucleotides not matched to a gene: 10. This CDR3 is 18 amino acids long. Germline assignment: CDR1 DFQATT and CDR2 SNEGSKA (reference sequence). CDR3 bases: TGCAGTGCTGCCGTACTAGCGGGGGGGCGCTACTCCTACAATGAGCAGTTCTTC. It codes for CSAAVLAGGRYSYNEQFF.

The chain recombines TRBV29-1 with TRBJ2-5; TRBD1 is a possible D gene (5 bases). V was cut by 7 bases and J by 2 bases, with 8 bases left in between. This CDR3 has 11 residues. The germline V gene has CDR1 SQVTM and CDR2 ANQGSEA. CDR3 DNA: TGCAGCGCTGACAGTCAAGAGACCCAGTACTTC. It is translated as CSADSQETQYF.